This T cell receptor beta chain was recorded in a study of identical twins. TCRdb reanalysed the 5' RACE reads using MiXCR and keeps one entry per CDR3 protein. The sample has roughly 720,000 distinct CDR3 sequences; around a sixth are singletons. CDR3 length: 11 amino acids. The germline V and J ends were trimmed by 3 bases and 10 bases, with 7 bases remaining between them. Germline-derived CDR1 and CDR2 are ENHRY and SYGVKD. This sample also appeared in a second study, on T cells expressing NK-cell markers.

The sample was PBMCs. This sequence joins TRBV10-3 and TRBJ2-1; D unclear. This clonotype originated in a woman aged 18-30 years in good health. CDR3 residues: CAISETVEQFF. CDR3 coding DNA: TGTGCCATCAGTGAAACGGTAGAGCAGTTCTTC.